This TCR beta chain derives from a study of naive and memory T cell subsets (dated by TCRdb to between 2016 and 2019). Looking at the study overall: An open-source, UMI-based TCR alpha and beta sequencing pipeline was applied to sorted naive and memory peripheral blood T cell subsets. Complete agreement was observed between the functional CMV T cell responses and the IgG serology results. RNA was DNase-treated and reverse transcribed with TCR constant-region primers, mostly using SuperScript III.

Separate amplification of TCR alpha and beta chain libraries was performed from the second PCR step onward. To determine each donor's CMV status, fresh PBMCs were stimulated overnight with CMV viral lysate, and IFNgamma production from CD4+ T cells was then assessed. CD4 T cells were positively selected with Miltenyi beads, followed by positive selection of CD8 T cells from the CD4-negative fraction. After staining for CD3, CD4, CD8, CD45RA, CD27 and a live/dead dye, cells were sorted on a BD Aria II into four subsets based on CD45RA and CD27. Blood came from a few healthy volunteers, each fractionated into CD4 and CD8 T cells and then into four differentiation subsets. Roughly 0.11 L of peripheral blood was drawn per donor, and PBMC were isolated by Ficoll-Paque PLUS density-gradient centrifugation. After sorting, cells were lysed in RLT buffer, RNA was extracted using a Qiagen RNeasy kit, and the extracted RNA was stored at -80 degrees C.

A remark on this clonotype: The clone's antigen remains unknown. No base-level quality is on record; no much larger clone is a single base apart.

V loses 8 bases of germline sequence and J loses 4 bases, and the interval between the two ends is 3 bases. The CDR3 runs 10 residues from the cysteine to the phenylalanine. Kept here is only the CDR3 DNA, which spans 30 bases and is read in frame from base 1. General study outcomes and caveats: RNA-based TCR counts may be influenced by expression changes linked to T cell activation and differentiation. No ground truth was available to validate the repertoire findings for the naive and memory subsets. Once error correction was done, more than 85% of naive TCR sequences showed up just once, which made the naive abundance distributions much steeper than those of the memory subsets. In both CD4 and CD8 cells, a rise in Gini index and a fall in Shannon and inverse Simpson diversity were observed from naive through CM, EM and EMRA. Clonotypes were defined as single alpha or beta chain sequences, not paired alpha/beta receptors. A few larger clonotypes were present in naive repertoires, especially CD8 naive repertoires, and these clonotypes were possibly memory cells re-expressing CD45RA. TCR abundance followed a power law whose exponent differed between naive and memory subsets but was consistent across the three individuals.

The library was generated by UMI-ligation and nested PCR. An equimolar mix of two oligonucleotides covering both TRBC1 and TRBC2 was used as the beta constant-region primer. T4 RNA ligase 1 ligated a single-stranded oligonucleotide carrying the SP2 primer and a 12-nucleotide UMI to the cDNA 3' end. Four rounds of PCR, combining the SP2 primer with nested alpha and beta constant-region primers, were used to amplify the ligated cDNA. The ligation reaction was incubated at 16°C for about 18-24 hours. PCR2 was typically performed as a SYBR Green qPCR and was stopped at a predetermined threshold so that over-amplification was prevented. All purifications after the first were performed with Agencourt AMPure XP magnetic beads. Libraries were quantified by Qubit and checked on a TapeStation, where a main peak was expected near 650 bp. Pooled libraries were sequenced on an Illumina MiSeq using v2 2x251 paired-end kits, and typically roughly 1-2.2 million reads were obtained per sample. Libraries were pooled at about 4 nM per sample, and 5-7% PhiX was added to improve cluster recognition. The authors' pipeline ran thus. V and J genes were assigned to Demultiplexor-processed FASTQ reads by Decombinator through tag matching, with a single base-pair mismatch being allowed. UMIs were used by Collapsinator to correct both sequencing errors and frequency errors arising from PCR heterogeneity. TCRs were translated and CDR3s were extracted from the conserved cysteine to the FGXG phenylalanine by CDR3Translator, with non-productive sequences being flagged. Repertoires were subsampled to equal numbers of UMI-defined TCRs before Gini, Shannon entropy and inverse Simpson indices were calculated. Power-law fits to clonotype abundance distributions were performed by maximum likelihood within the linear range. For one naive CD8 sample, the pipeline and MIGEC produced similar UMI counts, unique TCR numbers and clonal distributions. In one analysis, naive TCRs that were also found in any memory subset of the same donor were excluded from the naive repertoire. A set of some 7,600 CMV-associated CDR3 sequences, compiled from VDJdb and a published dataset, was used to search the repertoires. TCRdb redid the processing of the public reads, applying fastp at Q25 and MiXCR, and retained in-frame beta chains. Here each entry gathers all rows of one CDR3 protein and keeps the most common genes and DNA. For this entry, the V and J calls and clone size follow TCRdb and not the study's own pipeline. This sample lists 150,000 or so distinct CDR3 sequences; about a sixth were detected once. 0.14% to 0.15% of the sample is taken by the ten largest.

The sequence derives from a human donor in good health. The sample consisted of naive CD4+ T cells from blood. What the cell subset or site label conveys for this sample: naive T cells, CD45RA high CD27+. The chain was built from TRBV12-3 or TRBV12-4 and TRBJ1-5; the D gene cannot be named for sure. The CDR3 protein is CASDNQPQHF. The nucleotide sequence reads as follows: TGTGCCAGCGATAATCAGCCCCAGCATTTT.